This paragraph reports one T cell receptor (beta chain). V lost 2 bases to trimming and J lost 9 bases; unmatched junction nucleotides: 9. Germline values: CDR1 LGHNA, CDR2 YSLEER. This CDR3 is 14 amino acids long. The data derive from a study of response to subunit inactivated influenza vaccine. TCRdb redid the calling of the RT-PCR reads with MiXCR, one entry per CDR3 protein. This sample has roughly 650,000 distinct CDR3 sequences, with approximately 15% found just once. The TCR was taken from a man between 45 and 60 years old who received an inactivated influenza vaccine. The input for sequencing was PBMCs from blood, taken 11 to 12 days after vaccination. The chain employs TRBV4-3 and TRBJ1-2; 7 nucleotides line up with TRBD1. The CDR3 loop is CASSQHRGVGSYTF. For the CDR3, the DNA is TGCGCCAGCAGCCAACACAGGGGAGTAGGGAGCTACACCTTC.